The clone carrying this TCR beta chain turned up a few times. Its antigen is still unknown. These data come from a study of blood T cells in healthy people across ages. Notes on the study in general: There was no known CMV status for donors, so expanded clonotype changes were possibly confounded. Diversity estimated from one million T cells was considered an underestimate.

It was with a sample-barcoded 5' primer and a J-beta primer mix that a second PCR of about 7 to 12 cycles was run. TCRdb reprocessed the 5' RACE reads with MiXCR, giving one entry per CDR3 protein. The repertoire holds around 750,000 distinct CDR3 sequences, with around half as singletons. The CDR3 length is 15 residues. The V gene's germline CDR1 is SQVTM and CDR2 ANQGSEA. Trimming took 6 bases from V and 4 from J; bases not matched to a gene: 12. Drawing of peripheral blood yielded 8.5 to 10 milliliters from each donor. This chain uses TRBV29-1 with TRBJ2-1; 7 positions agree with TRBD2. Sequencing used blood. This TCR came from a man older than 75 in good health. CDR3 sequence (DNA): TGCAGCGTCAGAGCCTCCGGGACTAATTACAATGAGCAGTTCTTC. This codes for CSVRASGTNYNEQFF.